The 9 T cell receptor beta chains reported below all come from one sample, sequenced in a study of control samples from healthy donors and cancer patients. Profiled with immunoSEQ multiplex PCR; TCRdb holds only in-frame clones, not every one. The data show 25,000 to 30,000 clones, around nine tenths seen once. The source material was PBMCs. The receptors come from a woman aged 35 to 49 with lung cancer.

V and J are TRBV4-1 and TRBJ1-3, with D hard to call. Trimming stripped 1 base from V and 4 bases from J, with 2 bases between. There are 12 residues in the CDR3. Germline V gene sequence: CDR1 MGHRA, CDR2 YSYEKL. CDR3 sequence reads: CASSQGGNTIYF. The CDR3 DNA follows: TGCGCCAGCAGCCAAGGGGGAAACACCATATATTTT.

The V call is TRBV6-5, the J call TRBJ2-3, with D possibly TRBD2 on 6 matching bases. The CDR3 is made up of 15 amino acids. Germline CDR1 is MNHEY and CDR2 is SVGAGI. The germline V and J ends were trimmed by 0 bases and 0 bases, with 7 bases remaining between them. CDR3 nucleotides: TGTGCCAGCAGTTACTCGGGGACTAGCACAGATACGCAGTATTTT. Amino acids: CASSYSGTSTDTQYF.

This clone showed up just once. The chain is built from TRBV5-6 and TRBJ1-1; 7 positions agree with TRBD1. V was clipped by 4 bases and J by 1 base; unmatched bases: 4. Germline assignment: CDR1 SGHDT and CDR2 YYEEEE. The CDR3 contains 14 residues. CDR3 protein: CASSGTGENTEAFF. The CDR3 nucleotides read TGTGCCAGCAGCGGCACAGGGGAGAACACTGAAGCTTTCTTT.

The rearrangement uses TRBV30 and TRBJ1-4; D perhaps matches TRBD1 (6 bases). The length of the CDR3 is 14 residues. V shed 2 bases and J shed 5 bases, with 12 bases lying between them. Germline loops: CDR1 GTSNPN, CDR2 SVGIG (reference sequence). CDR3 in amino acids: CAWSPGQRNEKLFF. The CDR3 nucleotides are TGTGCCTGGAGTCCGGGACAAAGAAATGAAAAACTGTTTTTT.

The count of this clone is one. The rearrangement joins TRBV7-9 to TRBJ1-5; a possible D gene is TRBD1 (5 bases). V lost 2 bases to trimming and J lost 11 bases, with 22 bases between them. Germline CDR1 is SEHNR and CDR2 is FQNEAQ (reference sequence). This CDR3 spans 16 amino acids. In nucleotides, the CDR3 is TGTGCCAGCAGCTTATATCCAGGACCTCGGGGGGGGTCCCAGCATTTT. Protein sequence: CASSLYPGPRGGSQHF.

This clone was detected only a few times. The V and J genes are TRBV4-3 and TRBJ2-7; a possible D gene is TRBD2 (7 bases). Between the trimmed V and J ends, which lost 0 bases and 3 bases, there was a span of 15 bases. The CDR3 totals 16 residues. Per germline, CDR1 LGHNA and CDR2 YSLEER. CDR3: CASSQDRAGALYEQYF. The CDR3 nucleotides read TGCGCCAGCAGCCAAGACAGGGCGGGGGCACTCTACGAGCAGTACTTC.

J is TRBJ1-2 and V is TRBV9, with 7 bases lining up with TRBD1. CDR3 length: 14 amino acids. Trimming at V came to 4 bases and at J to 4 bases, leaving 7 bases not matched to a gene. Germline V gives CDR1 SGDLS, CDR2 YYNGEE. In DNA, the CDR3 is TGTGCCAGCAGCCCCTCAGGGGGGGCCTATGGCTACACCTTC. Protein product: CASSPSGGAYGYTF.

This clone was detected a few times. The chain carries TRBV27 and TRBJ1-1; no reliable D call. The CDR3 totals 14 residues. The V gene's germline CDR1 is MNHEY and CDR2 SMNVEV (reference sequence). The V end was cut by 7 bases, the J end by 1 base, with 13 bases between. Written as DNA, the CDR3 is TGTGCCAGCAAACTAGGGCAGGCGAACACTGAAGCTTTCTTT. It yields the protein CASKLGQANTEAFF.

The chain recombines TRBV7-2 with TRBJ2-2; D is perhaps TRBD2 (6 bases). The CDR3 is 14 residues long. Trimming left V 8 bases short and J 4 bases short, with 14 bases between. CDR1 and CDR2 (germline): SGHTA, FQGNSA. Written as DNA, the CDR3 is TGTGCCAGCTGCCGGGACTCGCCCACCGGGGAGCTGTTTTTT. Residues: CASCRDSPTGELFF. The complete variable domain, with remaining parts taken from reference TRBV7-2 and TRBJ2-2, reads GAGVSQSPSNKVTEKGKDVELRCDPISGHTALYWYRQSLGQGLEFLIYFQGNSAPDKSGLPSDRFSAERTGGSVSTLTIQRTQQEDSAVYLCASCRDSPTGELFFGEGSRLTVL.